The rows below give T cell receptor beta chains drawn from one sample of a study of CD8+CD57+ T cells in acquired aplastic anemia. TCRdb reprocessed the reads with MiXCR, giving one entry per CDR3 protein. This table holds around 200,000 distinct CDR3 sequences, 48% found once. The sequencing sample was made of sorted CD4+, CD8+, or CD8+CD57+ T cells (not recorded which) from PBMCs. All receptors derive from a human donor with aplastic anemia. The CDR3 runs from the conserved cysteine through the conserved F or W. Each record gives: D gene, CDR3 length, V gene, CDR3 protein. The D gene is left open where the match is weak.

d_call: TRBD2
cdr3_length: 13
v_call: TRBV12-3/TRBV12-4
cdr3_aa: CASTLLAGAEQYF

d_call: .
cdr3_length: 15
v_call: TRBV24-1
cdr3_aa: CATSVGDLYTGELFF

d_call: .
cdr3_length: 13
v_call: TRBV19
cdr3_aa: CASSMGPSTEAFF

d_call: .
cdr3_length: 14
v_call: TRBV5-4
cdr3_aa: CASSLERDNSPLHF

d_call: .
cdr3_length: 16
v_call: TRBV15
cdr3_aa: CATSRGATGSGNTIYF

d_call: TRBD1
cdr3_length: 16
v_call: TRBV11-2
cdr3_aa: CASSLGTGGSNTEAFF

d_call: .
cdr3_length: 13
v_call: TRBV29-1
cdr3_aa: CSAVDSWGTEAFF

d_call: .
cdr3_length: 14
v_call: TRBV19
cdr3_aa: CASSRGLLNYGYTF

d_call: .
cdr3_length: 13
v_call: TRBV7-3
cdr3_aa: CASSRPLGETKYF

d_call: .
cdr3_length: 13
v_call: TRBV20-1
cdr3_aa: CSARDPQTYGYTF

d_call: .
cdr3_length: 16
v_call: TRBV11-2
cdr3_aa: CASSSVEGSAGQPQHF